One TCR beta chain is described in this entry. Its specificity is unknown. Running of the assay took place at deep level. Sequenced by immunoSEQ multiplex PCR; TCRdb stores in-frame clones only, minus some. Of some 2,100,000 clones detected, approximately 94% appear once; the ten largest clones hold 0.1% to 0.15%. The data stem from a study of shared clonotypes between healthy human individuals. The study, taken as a whole, reports: A small donor pool kept down the genetic and exposure-history diversity that was represented. Shared across a few donors were roughly 4.8% of the naive CD4 clonotypes. Rarefaction showed sorted-subset sequencing was incomplete despite large depth.

Germline assignment: CDR1 MDHEN and CDR2 SYDVKM. The CDR3 is 12 residues long. V dropped 4 bases and J dropped 10 bases, with 13 bases sitting between them. The V and J genes are TRBV28 and TRBJ1-1; no reliable D call. This TCR came from a man younger than 35 in good health. The sequencing input was naive CD4+ T cells sorted from blood. Stated subset: CD45RA+ positively selected. The CDR3 reads CASSSSVGTAFF. Here the CDR3 DNA reads TGTGCCAGCAGTTCGTCGGTAGGAACAGCTTTCTTT.